Below are 30 T cell receptor beta chains sequenced from a single sample in a study of blood T cell repertoires in COVID-19. Assay: immunoSEQ multiplex PCR; the TCRdb copy retains only in-frame clones and omits some. The sample includes roughly 250,000 clones, 75% to 90% of them seen just once. Sample: peripheral blood. The source of these receptors is a man aged 25-45 years with acute or convalescent COVID-19.

The chain joins TRBV5-1 to TRBJ2-1; 8 bases line up with TRBD1. Trimming took 4 bases from V and 0 from J; bases not matched to a gene: 3. Per germline, CDR1 SGHRS and CDR2 YFSETQ. This CDR3 region has 15 residues. Here the CDR3 reads CASSGQGNSYNEQFF. The CDR3 nucleotides are TGCGCCAGCAGCGGACAGGGTAACTCCTACAATGAGCAGTTCTTC.

V usage is TRBV18 and J usage is TRBJ2-1, with D perhaps matching TRBD2 (5 bases). Trimming stripped 2 bases from V and 8 bases from J, with 16 bases between. CDR1 and CDR2 (germline): KGHSH, LQKENI. The CDR3 has 15 residues. The CDR3 reads CASSPGQYGIDEQFF. The DNA for the CDR3 is TGTGCCAGCTCACCAGGGCAGTACGGGATCGATGAGCAGTTCTTC.

In the case of this clone: The junction differs from germline at one of its ends, possibly a read error. This chain connects TRBV5-1 to TRBJ1-1; 12 bases are a match to TRBD1. Germline CDR1 and CDR2: SGHRS and YFSETQ. The CDR3 is made up of 15 amino acids. The CDR3 spells CASSLGTGGNTEAFF. The CDR3, as DNA: TGCGCCAGCAGTTTGGGGACAGGGGGCAACACTGAAGCTTTCTTT.

This chain joins TRBV19 and TRBJ2-1; 7 bases line up with TRBD1. The CDR3 has 14 amino acids. The germline V gene has CDR1 LNHDA and CDR2 SQIVND (reference sequence). After removal of 3 bases from V and 9 bases from J, the junction contained 8 bases not matched to a gene. CDR3 region: CASSMGQTVSEQFF. The CDR3 DNA sequence: TGTGCCAGTAGTATGGGACAGACAGTGAGTGAGCAGTTCTTC.

The chain carries TRBV7-2 and TRBJ2-7, with no clear D. The length of the CDR3 is 15 residues. Germline values: CDR1 SGHTA, CDR2 FQGNSA. The ends were cut back, 5 bases at V and 5 bases at J, with 19 bases in the middle. CDR3 nucleotide sequence: TGTGCCAGCAGCCGTAGAGCCAACAGAGCTGACGAGCAGTACTTC. Translating gives CASSRRANRADEQYF.

This clone appeared once. J is TRBJ2-3 and V is TRBV3-1 (or the pseudogene TRBV3-2); 7 positions agree with TRBD2. CDR3 length: 15 amino acids. V trimming: 4 bases; J trimming: 4 bases; junction bases outside the gene matches: 8. Looked up from germline, CDR1 is LGHDT and CDR2 is YNNKEL (reference sequence). This CDR3 is CASSLKVSGADTQYF. DNA for the CDR3: TGTGCCAGCAGCCTCAAGGTCAGCGGGGCAGATACGCAGTATTTT.

The genes are TRBV3-1 (or the pseudogene TRBV3-2) and TRBJ2-5; TRBD2 matches at 11 bases. V dropped 1 base and J dropped 4; count of bases not matched to a gene: 11. The CDR3 is 18 amino acids. From germline, CDR1 is LGHDT and CDR2 YNNKEL (reference sequence). The CDR3 DNA reads as TGTGCCAGCAGCCAAGGTTTGGCGTTAGCGGGGGGGCGAGAGACCCAGTACTTC. It specifies CASSQGLALAGGRETQYF.

The genes are TRBV6-6 and TRBJ2-5; the match to TRBD1 covers 7 bases. V was pared by 4 bases and J by 1 base, with 6 bases of the junction left unmatched. The CDR3 has 15 amino acids. Germline CDR1 and CDR2: MNHNY and SVGAGI (reference sequence). The CDR3 DNA reads TGTGCCAGCAGTTTCCCCGGGACAGCCCAAGAGACCCAGTACTTC. Translation gives CASSFPGTAQETQYF.

V is TRBV6-5 and J is TRBJ2-2, with a weak D call TRBD2 (5 bases). The V gene's germline CDR1 is MNHEY and CDR2 SVGAGI. The length of the CDR3 is 13 residues. Trimming took off 2 bases at V and 11 bases at J, with 12 bases between the two ends. The CDR3 is CASSYDLDSELFF. DNA for the CDR3: TGTGCCAGCAGTTACGATTTGGACTCTGAGCTGTTTTTT.

V is TRBV29-1 and J is TRBJ1-6; 8 positions agree with TRBD1. Germline V gene lookup returns CDR1 SQVTM and CDR2 ANQGSEA. Trimming took 4 bases from V and 8 from J; bases not matched to a gene: 4. This CDR3 spans 13 amino acids. The CDR3 nucleotides read TGCAGCGTTGCTCAGGGGGCGGATTCACCCCTCCACTTT. Encoded protein: CSVAQGADSPLHF.

The V and J genes are TRBV19 and TRBJ2-5; D may be TRBD1 (8 bases). The CDR3 spans 17 residues. CDR1 is LNHDA, CDR2 SQIVND, per germline (reference sequence). Trimming took 5 bases from V and 5 from J, leaving 24 bases between them. The CDR3 sequence: CASSEIRGRGPEETQYF. DNA for the CDR3: TGTGCCAGTAGTGAGATCAGGGGGCGGGGGCCCGAGGAGACCCAGTACTTC. Using reference TRBV19 and TRBJ2-5 for the parts outside the CDR3, the full variable domain is DGGITQSPKYLFRKEGQNVTLSCEQNLNHDAMYWYRQDPGQGLRLIYYSQIVNDFQKGDIAEGYSVSREKKESFPLTVTSAQKNPTAFYLCASSEIRGRGPEETQYFGPGTRLLVL.

The chain links TRBV2 to TRBJ2-2; tentative D call: TRBD1 (5 bases). Trimming took 8 bases from V and 4 from J, leaving 11 bases between them. The CDR3 sequence is 13 residues long. Germline V gene data show CDR1 as SNHLY and CDR2 as FYNNEI. CDR3 sequence reads: CASSDSFTGELFF. DNA for the CDR3: TGTGCCAGCTCCGACAGTTTCACCGGGGAGCTGTTTTTT.

The chain recombines TRBV19 with TRBJ2-5; 9 positions agree with TRBD1. The CDR3 spans 13 residues. CDR1 is LNHDA, CDR2 SQIVND, per germline (reference sequence). The V segment lost 6 bases and the J segment 4 bases; nucleotides outside the gene matches: 3. The CDR3 loop is CASRTTGGETQYF. CDR3 in DNA: TGTGCCAGTAGAACGACAGGGGGAGAGACCCAGTACTTC. Full variable domain (missing parts from reference TRBV19 and TRBJ2-5): DGGITQSPKYLFRKEGQNVTLSCEQNLNHDAMYWYRQDPGQGLRLIYYSQIVNDFQKGDIAEGYSVSREKKESFPLTVTSAQKNPTAFYLCASRTTGGETQYFGPGTRLLVL.

The rearrangement links TRBV6-1 to TRBJ2-3; TRBD1 matches at 9 bases. The CDR3 is 16 amino acids. The germline gives CDR1 MNHNS, CDR2 SASEGT. With 1 base clipped from V and 2 bases from J, the junction kept 4 bases outside the gene matches. This CDR3 is CASSEEWDRVTDTQYF. The CDR3 nucleotides read TGTGCCAGCAGTGAAGAGTGGGACAGGGTCACAGATACGCAGTATTTT.

This chain uses TRBV7-8 with TRBJ2-7, with a possible D match to TRBD2 (5 bases). The CDR3 consists of 13 residues. V was shortened by 0 bases and J by 6 bases, with 9 bases between the two germline ends. Germline loops: CDR1 SGHVS, CDR2 FQNEAQ. CDR3 nucleotide sequence: TGTGCCAGCAGCTTAGCGCGGGTCGCCGAGCAGTACTTC. Translating it yields CASSLARVAEQYF.

The rearrangement uses TRBV2 and TRBJ1-2, with D possibly being TRBD1 (5 bases). Trimming pared 6 bases from V and 2 bases from J, leaving 10 bases between. Germline lookup yields CDR1 SNHLY and CDR2 FYNNEI. The CDR3 runs 13 residues. The CDR3 sequence is CASRRGPNYGYTF. Written as DNA, the CDR3 is TGTGCCAGCAGGCGGGGACCCAACTATGGCTACACCTTC.

This clone was observed a handful of times. V and J are TRBV27 and TRBJ1-2, with TRBD1 matching over 8 bases. The germline V gene encodes CDR1 MNHEY and CDR2 SMNVEV (reference sequence). Trimming at V came to 6 bases and at J to 4 bases, leaving 7 bases not matched to a gene. The CDR3 extends over 14 amino acids. The CDR3 reads CASSPTGVAYGYTF. CDR3 DNA: TGTGCCAGCAGCCCGACAGGGGTCGCCTATGGCTACACCTTC.

The chain employs TRBV19 and TRBJ1-6; unclear D gene. V was clipped by 7 bases and J by 5 bases, with 9 bases between them. This CDR3 has 13 residues. The germline V gene has CDR1 LNHDA and CDR2 SQIVND (reference sequence). This CDR3 reads CASTDTNNSPLHF. In DNA form, the CDR3 reads TGTGCCAGTACTGACACGAATAATTCACCCCTCCACTTT.

The rearrangement links TRBV24-1 to TRBJ1-5, with 9 bases matching TRBD1. The trim removed 0 bases at V and 1 base at J, leaving 6 bases unmatched. The CDR3 has 18 amino acids. The germline V gene has CDR1 KGHDR and CDR2 SFDVKD. CDR3 bases: TGTGCCACCAGTGATTTGTTCTATGGGACAGGGAGCAATCAGCCCCAGCATTTT. Residues: CATSDLFYGTGSNQPQHF.

V and J are TRBV6-1 and TRBJ2-1; 10 nucleotides line up with TRBD2. This CDR3 spans 15 amino acids. The ends lost 2 bases at V and 3 bases at J; junction bases unmatched: 1. Germline V gene sequence: CDR1 MNHNS, CDR2 SASEGT. CDR3 in DNA: TGTGCCAGCAGTGAAACTAGCGGGGTCTACAATGAGCAGTTCTTC. It codes for CASSETSGVYNEQFF.

For this clone: An end of the junction does not agree with germline; a read error may underlie this. This sequence joins TRBV24-1 and TRBJ2-3; D is unresolved. CDR1 and CDR2 from the germline V gene are KGHDR and SFDVKD. This CDR3 is built from 15 residues. CDR3 protein: CATSDSRESTETQYF. In DNA, the CDR3 is TGTGCCACCAGTGATTCCAGAGAATCCACAGAAACGCAGTATTTT.

The chain combines TRBV6-2 or TRBV6-3 with TRBJ2-5; 10 nucleotides match TRBD2. The CDR3 extends over 16 amino acids. Trimming cost V 6 bases and J 2 bases; bases outside gene matches: 9. CDR1 is MNHEY and CDR2 is SVGEGT in the germline V gene. The CDR3 loop reads CASSRFGLAEQETQYF. Written as DNA, the CDR3 is TGTGCCAGCAGCCGATTCGGACTAGCGGAACAAGAGACCCAGTACTTC.

This rearrangement joins TRBV6-6 to TRBJ1-6; 7 bases fit TRBD1. The germline V gene encodes CDR1 MNHNY and CDR2 SVGAGI (reference sequence). V shed 5 bases, J shed 7 bases, and the junction held 5 bases outside the gene matches. The length of the CDR3 is 14 residues. CDR3 nucleotides: TGTGCCAGCAGTGGGGACAGATTAAATTCACCCCTCCACTTT. Translating it yields CASSGDRLNSPLHF.

In its sample, this clone was seen once. V is TRBV19 and J is TRBJ1-2; 7 bases are a match to TRBD1. After removal of 3 bases from V and 7 bases from J, the junction contained 8 bases not matched to a gene. Germline V gene data show CDR1 as LNHDA and CDR2 as SQIVND (reference sequence). This CDR3 has 14 residues. Here the CDR3 reads CASSIGTEGSGYTF. For the CDR3, the DNA is TGTGCCAGTAGTATTGGGACAGAGGGAAGTGGCTACACCTTC.

The genes are TRBV6-6 and TRBJ1-1; 7 bases map to TRBD1. Germline lookup yields CDR1 MNHNY and CDR2 SVGAGI (reference sequence). This CDR3 has 16 amino acids. V shed 4 bases and J 0 bases; nucleotides not matched to a gene: 8. The DNA of the CDR3 is TGTGCCAGCAGTTTCCCTCAGGGGGGCATGAACACTGAAGCTTTCTTT. Translating gives CASSFPQGGMNTEAFF.

In the case of this clone: One end of the junction fails to match germline, which may point to a read error. This chain joins TRBV6-1 and TRBJ2-1; possible D gene TRBD1, 5 bases. Germline V gives CDR1 MNHNS, CDR2 SASEGT. This CDR3 has 11 amino acids. This CDR3 is CASSEPGFMLF. For the CDR3, the DNA is TGTGCCAGCAGTGAACCAGGGTTCATGCTCTTC.

The V gene is TRBV11-3, the J gene TRBJ1-1; 8 bases match TRBD1. This CDR3 has 15 residues. The germline V gene has CDR1 SGHNT and CDR2 YENEEA. Trimming removed 5 bases from V and 0 bases from J; junction bases left unmatched: 5. Here the CDR3 DNA reads TGTGCCAGCAGCACCCGGACAGGGATGAACACTGAAGCTTTCTTT. Amino acid sequence: CASSTRTGMNTEAFF.

The J gene is TRBJ2-7, the V gene TRBV28; D might be TRBD2 (5 bases). Per germline, CDR1 MDHEN and CDR2 SYDVKM. Trimming took 6 bases from V and 2 from J, leaving 20 bases between them. There are 16 residues in the CDR3. CDR3 protein: CASRPSGSYNPYEQYF. CDR3 sequence (DNA): TGTGCCAGCAGACCCTCGGGGTCCTACAACCCCTACGAGCAGTACTTC.

This rearrangement joins TRBV6-1 to TRBJ2-7, with a tentative D call TRBD2 (5 bases). Germline V gene sequence: CDR1 MNHNS, CDR2 SASEGT. The V end lost 3 bases, the J end lost 0 bases, and 12 bases lay between the germline ends. This CDR3 region has 15 residues. CDR3 sequence reads: CASSDRSGSSYEQYF. CDR3 nucleotides: TGTGCCAGCAGTGATAGGAGCGGCAGCTCCTACGAGCAGTACTTC.

This clone was seen a few times. This chain joins TRBV2 and TRBJ2-2; TRBD2 matches 8 bases. The CDR3 runs to 14 residues. CDR1 is SNHLY, CDR2 FYNNEI, per germline. J lost 0 bases, V lost 11 bases, and 5 bases had no gene match. CDR3 sequence reads: CAGQTSANTGELFF. The DNA for the CDR3 is TGTGCCGGACAGACTAGCGCGAACACCGGGGAGCTGTTTTTT.